This entry concerns a single TCR beta chain. Germline-derived CDR1 and CDR2 are MGHDK and SYGVNS. V gave up 3 bases and J gave up 2 bases; unmatched junction bases: 0. CDR3 length: 13 residues. This entry comes from a study of early T cells in non-severe SARS-CoV-2 infection. Across the whole study: Bulk RNA from unsorted whole blood was sequenced; chains were unpaired.

Molecules of cDNA were individually given unique molecular identifiers that were attached to them. MiXCR was run by TCRdb on the 5' RACE reads, yielding one entry per CDR3 protein. The profile shows roughly 67,000 distinct CDR3 sequences, 9% to 15% of them singletons. The J gene is TRBJ2-5, the V gene TRBV25-1, with 7 bases lining up with TRBD2. The TCR comes from an adult who was a healthcare worker with PCR-confirmed SARS-CoV-2 infection or an uninfected control (not recorded which). The material sequenced was whole blood. The CDR3: CASSDGGQETQYF. CDR3 nucleotide sequence: TGTGCCAGCAGTGACGGGGGGCAAGAGACCCAGTACTTC.